Each of the 4 T cell receptor beta chains below was sequenced from the same sample in a study of cytomegalovirus exposure and HLA in healthy donors. The PCR ran on 60 Vbeta and 13 Jbeta primers. Sequencing was performed with immunoSEQ multiplex PCR; in TCRdb, only in-frame clones are kept and a portion is missing. The sample lists 100,000 to 120,000 clones; around 79% were seen once. The sample taken for sequencing was PBMCs. All receptors derive from a woman in her 30s in good health and CMV-seronegative.

The gene calls are TRBV28 and TRBJ2-5, with no clear D. The CDR3 sequence is 15 residues long. V lost 2 bases, J lost 1 base, and 11 bases lay in between. Germline-derived CDR1 and CDR2 are MDHEN and SYDVKM. CDR3 loop: CASSLAGFRQETQYF. The CDR3 bases are TGTGCCAGCAGTTTAGCAGGATTCCGCCAAGAGACCCAGTACTTC. The full variable domain, completed using reference TRBV28 and TRBJ2-5, is DVKVTQSSRYLVKRTGEKVFLECVQDMDHENMFWYRQDPGLGLRLIYFSYDVKMKEKGDIPEGYSVSREKKERFSLILESASTNQTSMYLCASSLAGFRQETQYFGPGTRLLVL.

This chain joins TRBV28 and TRBJ1-2, with D possibly TRBD1 on 5 matching bases. The ends were cut back, 5 bases at V and 4 bases at J, with 8 bases in the middle. Germline V CDR1 and CDR2: MDHEN, SYDVKM. This CDR3 region has 12 residues. This CDR3 is CASSPDSYGYTF. The CDR3 DNA is TGTGCCAGCAGTCCCGACAGCTATGGCTACACCTTC.

The chain is built from TRBV4-3 and TRBJ1-5, with D unclear. The CDR3 runs to 16 residues. The germline V gene encodes CDR1 LGHNA and CDR2 YSLEER. Trimming shortened V by 0 bases and J by 2 bases, and 11 bases separated the two germline ends. In DNA form, the CDR3 reads TGCGCCAGCAGCCAAGAGCTCGGGTACGGCAATCAGCCCCAGCATTTT. Amino acid sequence: CASSQELGYGNQPQHF.

This clone has only one observation. The chain joins TRBV4-1 to TRBJ2-5; TRBD1 might be the D (6 bases). The germline gives CDR1 MGHRA, CDR2 YSYEKL. V lost 3 bases to trimming and J lost 4 bases, with 15 bases between them. This CDR3 has 15 amino acids. Written as DNA, the CDR3 is TGCGCCAGCAGCCAGGGGACCGGGACACTAGAGACCCAGTACTTC. Residues: CASSQGTGTLETQYF.